The rows below give T cell receptor beta chains drawn from one sample of a study of regulatory T cells in long-lasting Graves disease. TCRdb re-derived calls from the multiplex PCR reads in MiXCR, one entry per CDR3 protein. The sample holds 580,000 or so distinct CDR3 sequences, more than 15% seen once. The data also belong to a second study, concerning T cells in Graves' hyperthyroidism and ophthalmopathy.

The sample in question was peripheral blood mononuclear cells (PBMCs), obtained at new diagnosis, from a patient treated with antithyroid drugs. The source is a man in his late teens or twenties with Graves disease. CDR3s include the opening cysteine and the closing phenylalanine or tryptophan. Fields, in order: J gene, V gene, CDR3 length, CDR3 protein.

J gene: TRBJ1-1
V gene: TRBV12-3/TRBV12-4
CDR3 length: 14
CDR3 protein: CATTPIQGATEAFF

J gene: TRBJ1-1
V gene: TRBV5-1
CDR3 length: 16
CDR3 protein: CASSQHFSAGNTEAFF

J gene: TRBJ2-1
V gene: TRBV20-1
CDR3 length: 15
CDR3 protein: CSARVIGTSYNEQFF

J gene: TRBJ1-1
V gene: TRBV4-1
CDR3 length: 16
CDR3 protein: CASSQGPRTANTEAFF

J gene: TRBJ2-1
V gene: TRBV6-2/TRBV6-3
CDR3 length: 14
CDR3 protein: CASSYSPEVNEQFF

J gene: TRBJ2-2
V gene: TRBV7-9
CDR3 length: 16
CDR3 protein: CASSLLAGEGTGELFF

J gene: TRBJ1-1
V gene: TRBV12-3/TRBV12-4
CDR3 length: 14
CDR3 protein: CASSSSRSDTEAFF

J gene: TRBJ2-1
V gene: TRBV6-1
CDR3 length: 15
CDR3 protein: CASSEEHYLYNEQFF

J gene: TRBJ2-3
V gene: TRBV18
CDR3 length: 14
CDR3 protein: CASSPPTRTDTQYF

J gene: TRBJ1-2
V gene: TRBV30
CDR3 length: 12
CDR3 protein: CAWSVGGNGYTF

J gene: TRBJ2-7
V gene: TRBV11-2
CDR3 length: 15
CDR3 protein: CASSLVPGLAVEQYF

J gene: TRBJ1-5
V gene: TRBV5-4
CDR3 length: 16
CDR3 protein: CASSLSWSAPNQPQHF

J gene: .
V gene: TRBV13
CDR3 length: 15
CDR3 protein: CAGSPQGSPQGAQYF

J gene: TRBJ1-1
V gene: TRBV28
CDR3 length: 15
CDR3 protein: CASSSPGALSTEAFF

J gene: TRBJ1-1
V gene: TRBV5-1
CDR3 length: 13
CDR3 protein: CASSPWGQAEAFF

J gene: TRBJ1-6
V gene: TRBV9
CDR3 length: 15
CDR3 protein: CASSVWGQGASPLHF

J gene: TRBJ1-2
V gene: TRBV18
CDR3 length: 15
CDR3 protein: CASSPTDVGLYGYTF

J gene: TRBJ1-5
V gene: TRBV19
CDR3 length: 14
CDR3 protein: CASRMAGRGQPQHF

J gene: TRBJ1-1
V gene: TRBV10-3
CDR3 length: 13
CDR3 protein: CAIRGRENTEAFF

J gene: TRBJ2-7
V gene: TRBV7-6
CDR3 length: 15
CDR3 protein: CASSAEAGQGYEQYF

J gene: TRBJ2-3
V gene: TRBV20-1
CDR3 length: 16
CDR3 protein: CSASLISGTSTDTQYF

J gene: TRBJ1-2
V gene: TRBV5-1
CDR3 length: 16
CDR3 protein: CASSPGGTQGGYGYTF

J gene: TRBJ2-7
V gene: TRBV5-1
CDR3 length: 11
CDR3 protein: CASSSEYEQYF

J gene: TRBJ1-2
V gene: TRBV5-1
CDR3 length: 15
CDR3 protein: CASSWDSPANYGYTF

J gene: TRBJ2-7
V gene: TRBV2
CDR3 length: 13
CDR3 protein: CASKRRITREQYF

J gene: TRBJ2-5
V gene: TRBV20-1
CDR3 length: 11
CDR3 protein: CSASDWETQYF